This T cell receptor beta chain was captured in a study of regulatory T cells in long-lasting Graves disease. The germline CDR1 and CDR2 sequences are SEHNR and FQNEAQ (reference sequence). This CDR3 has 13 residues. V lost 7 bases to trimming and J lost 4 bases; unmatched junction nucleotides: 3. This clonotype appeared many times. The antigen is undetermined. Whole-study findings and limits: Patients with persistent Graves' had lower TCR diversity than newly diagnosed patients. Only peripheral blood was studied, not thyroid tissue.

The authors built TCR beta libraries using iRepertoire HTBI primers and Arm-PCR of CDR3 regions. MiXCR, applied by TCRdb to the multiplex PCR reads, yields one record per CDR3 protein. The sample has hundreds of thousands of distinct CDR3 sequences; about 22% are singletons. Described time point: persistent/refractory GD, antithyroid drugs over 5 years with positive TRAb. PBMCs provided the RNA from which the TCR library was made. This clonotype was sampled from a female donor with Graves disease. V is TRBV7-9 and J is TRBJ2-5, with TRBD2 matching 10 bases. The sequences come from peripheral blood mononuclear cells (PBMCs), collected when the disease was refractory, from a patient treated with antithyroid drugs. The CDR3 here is CASNLAGAETQYF. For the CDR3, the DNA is TGTGCCAGCAACCTAGCGGGAGCAGAGACCCAGTACTTC.